This T cell receptor (beta chain) was sequenced for a study of shared clonotypes between healthy human individuals (dated by TCRdb to 2019 to 2021). Notes on the research overall: A few men and a couple of women, aged 18 to 49 years, made up the cohort. To estimate repertoire size and how much clonotypes are shared between individuals, the study performed deep sequencing of blood TCR repertoires from a handful of healthy adults. Per donor, three plates each were used for CD4 naive and CD4 memory, two for CD8 naive, and one for CD8 memory. Different laboratories and diverse techniques were used to prepare libraries and sequence TCR repertoires, to increase sequencing depth and limit assay-specific biases. Leukapheresis yielded between about 0.85 and 9.5 billion PBMCs per donor. The research as a whole found: Even with the large sequencing depth, rarefaction of the sorted-subset datasets indicated that sequencing was incomplete. Naive subsets generally had larger estimated clonotype richness than memory subsets did. When a handful of donors were compared, the shared fraction of clonotypes was approximately 5% for naive CD4, approximately 3.3% for naive CD8, 2.3% for memory CD4, and around 0.4% for memory CD8. Only blood was sampled, and tissue TCR repertoires likely differ from those in blood. Compared with non-shared clonotypes, clonotypes shared by all four sorted-subset donors had higher generation probabilities. The genetic and exposure-history diversity represented was limited by the small number of donors. Pairwise subsampling indicated that sequencing depth was expected to affect the degree of clonotype sharing among donors.

The donors were healthy, HIV-negative adults with no recently reported acute infections or vaccinations. Every donor was a Caucasian adult residing in Nashville, Tennessee, USA. The CD8 memory samples were a combination of magnetically selected CD45RO+ cells and CCR7-negative CD45RA+ effector memory (TemRA) cells. After blood collection by leukapheresis, PBMCs were isolated using Ficoll-Histopaque density gradient centrifugation and then cryopreserved in the vapor phase of liquid nitrogen. Purity and quantity of every magnetically sorted T cell population were checked by analytical flow cytometry. From each sorted fraction, genomic DNA was isolated and quantified by UV absorbance on a Nanodrop 2000c. Using the deep immunoSEQ assay, multiplex PCR amplified TCR CDR3 regions from genomic DNA. Extracted genomic DNA from each cell subset was distributed evenly across all wells of several immunoSEQ 96-well plates, and each plate was treated as a replicate. For sorted subsets, roughly 200 ng of genomic DNA, equivalent to some 33,000 T cell genomes, went into each replicate PCR. Purified libraries were measured with a Qubit 3.0 fluorometer, size-checked on a Bioanalyzer 2100, and measured again with the KAPA Library Quantification kit. Every immunoSEQ 96-well plate was sequenced on a separate single-read 150-cycle Illumina NextSeq 550 flow cell. Processing in the source paper ran as follows. Because the immunoSEQ output held only junctional sequences and lacked quality scores, the filtering could not match the filtering applied to full-length reads. Sequences were annotated with PyIR, a Python wrapper for IgBLAST v1.9, using IMGT germline references to assign V/J genes and CDR3. Reads were filtered out if the reads had weak V/J assignments (E-value above 1e-6), no CDR3, stop codons, out-of-frame junctions, or ambiguous translated residues. V3J clonotypes were defined as sequences sharing an identical inferred V gene, J gene, and CDR3 amino acid sequence. Percentage overlap between repertoires was computed as shared unique clonotypes divided by the size of the smaller repertoire. Richness of each repertoire was evaluated using RTK rarefaction, the Chao1 estimator, and Recon v2.1 estimates of unobserved clonotypes. For all TCRbeta clonotypes obtained by the gDNA method from four donors, generation probabilities were computed with OLGA. Here the immuneACCESS table is served through TCRdb, limited to in-frame sequences with V and J called. Missing clones are a known gap in these copies; in checked studies unresolved V genes cover under half, and the rest lacks a known reason. The DNA was the basis for D and trimming; V, J and clone size are from that table. This sample holds 85,000 to 100,000 clones; approximately 61% were observed only once. The top ten constitute over 35% of the sample.

As concerns this clone: This receptor's antigen is unknown. Base qualities were left out, and no much larger clone turns up one base away.

Including cysteine and phenylalanine, the CDR3 has 15 amino acids. The DNA shown is the 45-base CDR3, in frame from base 1. V lost 0 bases and J lost 2 bases; the stretch between them is 11 bases long. Sequences LGHNA (CDR1) and YSLEER (CDR2) are obtained from the germline V gene. Recombination connected TRBV4-3 to TRBJ2-7, with no confidently assigned D gene. The clonotype originates from a man aged 30 to 45 in good health. Sequenced material: memory CD8+ T cells sorted from blood. The cell subset or site label for this specimen denotes: CD45RO+ cells pooled with CCR7-negative TemRA cells. The CDR3 reads CASSQDPGSPYEQYF. The DNA sequence is given as TGCGCCAGCAGCCAAGATCCAGGCTCCCCCTACGAGCAGTACTTC.